The 12 T cell receptor beta chains given below trace back to one sample, sequenced in a study of blood T cell repertoires in COVID-19. Assay used: immunoSEQ multiplex PCR; TCRdb lists only in-frame clones, some missing. The sample includes around 130,000 clones, 84% of them seen just once. Sequenced input: peripheral blood. Receptor source: a woman in her fifties or sixties with acute or convalescent COVID-19.

This rearrangement joins TRBV15 to TRBJ1-2; no clear D. The V end lost 0 bases, the J end lost 6 bases, and 8 bases lay between the germline ends. CDR3 length: 13 residues. Germline CDR1 is LNHNV and CDR2 is YYDKDF (reference sequence). The CDR3 DNA follows: TGTGCCACCAGCAGAGAAGGGAGGGATGGCTACACCTTC. Translation gives CATSREGRDGYTF.

The rearrangement joins TRBV5-1 to TRBJ1-1, with unresolved D. The V gene's germline CDR1 is SGHRS and CDR2 YFSETQ. The CDR3 runs 15 residues. V shed 2 bases and J shed 1 base, with 12 bases lying between them. The CDR3 reads CASSLNTARNTEAFF. For the CDR3, the DNA is TGCGCCAGCAGCTTAAATACAGCAAGGAACACTGAAGCTTTCTTT.

The chain couples TRBV28 to TRBJ2-3; maybe TRBD1 (6 bases). CDR1 is MDHEN, CDR2 SYDVKM, per germline. Trimming removed 6 bases from V and 6 bases from J, with 19 bases in between. The CDR3 sequence is 15 residues long. The CDR3 sequence is CASSPTRGSRDTQYF. Here the CDR3 DNA reads TGTGCCAGCAGCCCTACAAGGGGGTCAAGGGATACGCAGTATTTT.

This chain connects TRBV6-5 to TRBJ1-6; D remains ambiguous. V lost 6 bases and J lost 5, with 8 bases in between. The CDR3 is made up of 13 amino acids. Germline CDR1 MNHEY, CDR2 SVGAGI. The CDR3 DNA reads TGTGCCAGCAGGGTCAGAAATAATTCACCCCTCCACTTT. It is translated as CASRVRNNSPLHF.

The chain combines TRBV12-1 with TRBJ1-2; TRBD1 is the table's D call, not checked against the DNA. TRBV12-1 is recorded as a pseudogene. The CDR3 extends over 15 amino acids. The CDR3 protein is CASSTGTGPDYGYTF. The CDR3 DNA follows: TGTGCCAGCAGCACGGGGACAGGGCCGGACTATGGCTACACCTTC.

This clone was seen only once. This chain links TRBV5-1 with TRBJ2-2; D remains unclear. Trimming cost V 2 bases and J 4 bases, with 9 bases left between them. The CDR3 has 14 amino acids. CDR1 is SGHRS and CDR2 is YFSETQ in the germline V gene. The CDR3 here is CASSFGSGTGELFF. DNA for the CDR3: TGCGCCAGCAGCTTTGGGTCGGGCACCGGGGAGCTGTTTTTT. Filled out from reference TRBV5-1 and TRBJ2-2, the complete variable domain reads KAGVTQTPRYLIKTRGQQVTLSCSPISGHRSVSWYQQTPGQGLQFLFEYFSETQRNKGNFPGRFSGRQFSNSRSEMNVSTLELGDSALYLCASSFGSGTGELFFGEGSRLTVL.

The sample holds a few counts of this clone. The V gene is TRBV27, the J gene TRBJ1-1; no reliable D call. Trimming pared 8 bases from V and 5 bases from J, leaving 9 bases between. CDR1 is MNHEY, CDR2 SMNVEV, per germline (reference sequence). The CDR3 spans 11 residues. This CDR3 reads CASYHRTEAFF. Here the CDR3 DNA reads TGTGCCAGCTATCACAGAACTGAAGCTTTCTTT.

The J gene is TRBJ2-7, the V gene TRBV3-1 (or the pseudogene TRBV3-2); no reliable D call. Germline CDR1 is LGHDT and CDR2 is YNNKEL (reference sequence). There are 14 residues in the CDR3. With 0 bases removed from V and 1 base from J, the gap between germline ends came to 7 bases. The CDR3 protein is CASSQEALSYEQYF. As DNA, the CDR3 is TGTGCCAGCAGCCAAGAGGCCTTATCCTACGAGCAGTACTTC.

V usage is TRBV12-5 and J usage is TRBJ1-1; D uncertain. Trimming took off 2 bases at V and 3 bases at J, with 7 bases between the two ends. CDR1 is LGHNT, CDR2 FRNRAP, per germline. CDR3 length: 13 residues. As DNA, the CDR3 is TGTGCTAGTGGTTTGATGACTCACACTGAAGCTTTCTTT. Amino acids: CASGLMTHTEAFF.

The rearrangement uses TRBV7-9 and TRBJ2-1, with 9 nucleotides matching TRBD1. Trimming took 3 bases from V and 2 from J; bases not matched to a gene: 2. This CDR3 is built from 15 residues. Germline CDR1 reads SEHNR; CDR2 reads FQNEAQ (reference sequence). The CDR3 reads CASSLGQGAYNEQFF. In nucleotides, the CDR3 is TGTGCCAGCAGCTTGGGACAGGGCGCCTACAATGAGCAGTTCTTC. Drawing the rest from reference TRBV7-9 and TRBJ2-1, the complete variable domain is DTGVSQNPRHKITKRGQNVTFRCDPISEHNRLYWYRQTLGQGPEFLTYFQNEAQLEKSRLLSDRFSAERPKGSFSTLEIQRTEQGDSAMYLCASSLGQGAYNEQFFGPGTRLTVL.

The chain combines TRBV18 with TRBJ1-6, with a possible D match to TRBD1 (5 bases). Trimming pared 2 bases from V and 8 bases from J, leaving 10 bases between. This CDR3 contains 14 residues. Germline values: CDR1 KGHSH, CDR2 LQKENI. CDR3 sequence reads: CASSPGGEDSPLHF. CDR3 DNA sequence: TGTGCCAGCTCACCAGGGGGGGAGGATTCACCCCTCCACTTT.

The V and J genes are TRBV19 and TRBJ2-5; tentative D call: TRBD2 (5 bases). The CDR3 is made up of 14 amino acids. CDR1 LNHDA and CDR2 SQIVND come from the germline V gene (reference sequence). Trimming took 4 bases from V and 4 from J, leaving 13 bases between them. CDR3: CASSTTSSAETQYF. The CDR3 coding sequence is TGTGCCAGTAGTACAACTAGTTCTGCAGAGACCCAGTACTTC.